This T cell receptor beta chain appears in the sequencing data of a study of identical twins. There are 12 residues in the CDR3. Germline values: CDR1 MNHEY, CDR2 SVGEGT. The V gene lost 7 bases and the J gene lost 4 bases, with 8 bases spanning the gap. TCRdb called the 5' RACE reads again in MiXCR, with one record for every CDR3 protein. Here the sample spans roughly 720,000 distinct CDR3 sequences, 15% to 20% being singletons. This clonotype has just a few counts. The sample also formed part of further work on T cells expressing NK-cell markers.

The clonotype was recovered from a woman aged 18-29 years in good health. The specimen was PBMCs. The rearrangement uses TRBV6-2 or TRBV6-3 and TRBJ1-5; D is uncertain. The CDR3 coding sequence is TGTGCCAGCAAAACAGTTAATCAGCCCCAGCATTTT. This sequence encodes CASKTVNQPQHF.